What follows describes a single T cell receptor (beta chain). No antigen is known for it. The data were obtained in a study of monozygotic twins with inflammatory bowel disease. This CDR3 has 18 amino acids. Germline V gene sequence: CDR1 SNHLY, CDR2 FYNNEI. Whole-study findings and limits: Patients with IBD had less TCRbeta diversity (inverse Simpson) than their healthy co-twins. IBD patients, compared with healthy twins, shared fewer clonotypes with others (especially with disease activity).

Template switching incorporated UMIs with a 6-nucleotide sample barcode. TCRdb reanalyzed the 5' RACE reads and collapses them to one entry per CDR3 protein, without DNA. The sample has approximately 160,000 distinct CDR3 sequences. Sequencing used blood. The chain has TRBV2 and TRBJ1-5; the D call from TCRdb, TRBD1, cannot be confirmed without DNA. This TCR came from a human donor with ulcerative colitis or Crohn's disease, or a healthy co-twin of an affected twin (not recorded which). The CDR3 spells CASSVLFGNRQGNQPQHF.